These 3 T cell receptor beta chains originate from one sample sequenced in a study of T cell responses to AZD1222 COVID-19 vaccine. TCRdb's table, derived via immunoSEQ multiplex PCR, lists solely in-frame clones and lacks some. The table has tens of thousands of clones, approximately 89% seen once. This material consisted of peripheral blood, taken on day 0 of AZD1222 vaccination. These TCRs come from an adult in good health.

This chain links TRBV18 with TRBJ2-1; 9 positions match TRBD1. Germline CDR1 and CDR2: KGHSH and LQKENI. This CDR3 region has 17 residues. Trimming cost V 3 bases and J 5 bases; bases outside gene matches: 11. CDR3 in DNA: TGTGCCAGCTCACCCCGGGACAGGGTAGGGGTTAACAATGAGCAGTTCTTC. It encodes CASSPRDRVGVNNEQFF.

In DNA, the CDR3 is TGTGCCAGCAGCACGAGGCTAGGACGGAGCTTCGATGGCTACACCTTC. Residues: CASSTRLGRSFDGYTF. V gene TRBV28 combines with J gene TRBJ1-2; D call uncertain. Germline CDR1 and CDR2: MDHEN and SYDVKM. The CDR3 runs to 16 residues. V lost 6 bases and J lost 6, with 23 bases in between.

The rearrangement uses TRBV30 and TRBJ2-3; 9 nucleotides align to TRBD1. After removal of 7 bases from V and 2 bases from J, the junction contained 4 bases not matched to a gene. The CDR3 loop spans 13 amino acids. The germline V gene encodes CDR1 GTSNPN and CDR2 SVGIG (reference sequence). CDR3 sequence: CASGQGSTDTQYF. The CDR3 bases are TGTGCCTCGGGACAGGGTTCCACAGATACGCAGTATTTT.